Following are 20 T cell receptor beta chains from one sample sequenced in a study of T-cell reconstitution after alpha-beta-depleted transplantation in children. It was with unique molecular identifiers that the TCRbeta library was prepared. TCRdb passed the PCR reads through MiXCR, listing each CDR3 protein once. The sample consists of hundreds of thousands of distinct CDR3 sequences, around 13% of them appearing once. Sequenced material: PBMCs, taken before TCRalphabeta/CD19-depleted stem cell transplant. These receptors were collected from a girl between 2 and 10 years old with congenital amegakaryocytic thrombocytopenia, due to receive a stem cell transplant.

A note on this clonotype: A much larger clone sits a single nucleotide away, making a read error possible. The chain combines TRBV20-1 with TRBJ2-1; 8 bases map to TRBD2. CDR3 length: 12 amino acids. Per germline, CDR1 DFQATT and CDR2 SNEGSKA (reference sequence). CDR3 residues: CSAGLGRNEPFF. The DNA of the CDR3 is TGCAGTGCGGGACTAGGAAGGAATGAGCCGTTCTTC.

This clonotype was counted at least ten times. V and J are TRBV5-1 and TRBJ2-1; weak D call: TRBD2 (6 bases). Trimming took off 4 bases at V and 0 bases at J, with 17 bases between the two ends. Per germline, CDR1 SGHRS and CDR2 YFSETQ. The CDR3 is 17 residues long. CDR3 in amino acids: CASSHDSGLSSYNEQFF. The CDR3 DNA reads as TGCGCCAGCAGCCACGACTCGGGACTCAGCTCCTACAATGAGCAGTTCTTC.

This clonotype was detected many times. The rearrangement uses TRBV12-3 or TRBV12-4 and TRBJ2-3; D unresolved. The CDR3 has 13 residues. Trimming removed 5 bases at V and 2 bases at J, with 8 bases between. CDR3 amino acids: CASSVAPTDTQYF. Written as DNA, the CDR3 is TGTGCCAGCAGTGTCGCCCCCACAGATACGCAGTATTTT.

V is TRBV14 and J is TRBJ2-3, with 10 bases lining up with TRBD2. The V segment lost 3 bases and the J segment 5 bases; nucleotides outside the gene matches: 5. This CDR3 region has 15 residues. Germline V gene sequence: CDR1 SGHDN, CDR2 FVKESK. In DNA form, the CDR3 reads TGTGCCAGCAGCCAGCTAGCGGGAGTTCTAGATACGCAGTATTTT. Its protein product is CASSQLAGVLDTQYF.

The V and J genes are TRBV5-1 and TRBJ1-1, with a possible D match to TRBD1 (6 bases). The germline V gene encodes CDR1 SGHRS and CDR2 YFSETQ. This CDR3 is 18 amino acids long. V was pared by 0 bases and J by 4 bases, with 22 bases between. The CDR3 spells CASSLDIIDRQEGTEAFF. CDR3 in DNA: TGCGCCAGCAGCTTGGATATCATCGACAGGCAAGAAGGCACTGAAGCTTTCTTT.

This clonotype turned up a few times. The V gene is TRBV24-1, the J gene TRBJ2-1, with 13 nucleotides matching TRBD2. CDR3 length: 19 residues. Germline V gene lookup returns CDR1 KGHDR and CDR2 SFDVKD. The V segment lost 3 bases and the J segment 0 bases; nucleotides outside the gene matches: 7. CDR3 sequence (DNA): TGTGCCACCAGTGATGGGACTAGCGGGACGGGTGTCTCCTACAATGAGCAGTTCTTC. Translated, it gives CATSDGTSGTGVSYNEQFF.

The sample holds a few counts of this clonotype. The chain uses TRBV11-2 and TRBJ2-1; TRBD2 matches at 9 bases. The CDR3 runs 15 residues. V shed 3 bases and J 6 bases; nucleotides not matched to a gene: 6. Germline CDR1 and CDR2: SGHAT and FQNNGV. The DNA for the CDR3 is TGTGCCAGCAGCTTGATACTAGCGGGCCTCAATGAGCAGTTCTTC. This sequence encodes CASSLILAGLNEQFF. Filled out from reference TRBV11-2 and TRBJ2-1, the complete variable domain reads EAGVAQSPRYKIIEKRQSVAFWCNPISGHATLYWYQQILGQGPKLLIQFQNNGVVDDSQLPKDRFSAERLKGVDSTLKIQPAKLEDSAVYLCASSLILAGLNEQFFGPGTRLTVL.

On this clonotype: This may come from a read error, since a much larger clone is one base off. The CDR3 DNA follows: TGTGCCAGCAGTTTCTCAACCCGCCCCCCCTCCTACGAGCAGTACTTC. It yields the protein CASSFSTRPPSYEQYF. This chain joins TRBV6-5 and TRBJ2-7, with D unclear. Germline loops: CDR1 MNHEY, CDR2 SVGAGI. The CDR3 sequence is 16 residues long. V lost 4 bases and J 0 bases, leaving 16 bases between the germline ends.

This clonotype came up many times. The rearrangement links TRBV12-3 or TRBV12-4 to TRBJ2-7; no clear D gene. The CDR3 has 15 residues. V lost 1 base, J lost 0 bases, and 10 bases lay in between. The CDR3 DNA reads TGTGCCAGCAGTTTAGTCCCCGCGTACTCCTACGAGCAGTACTTC. It encodes CASSLVPAYSYEQYF.

Only a few counts were recorded for this clonotype. The J gene is TRBJ2-7, the V gene TRBV18; 7 bases are shared with TRBD2. This CDR3 is built from 14 residues. Trimming cost V 1 base and J 6 bases; bases outside gene matches: 6. Germline V gene data show CDR1 as KGHSH and CDR2 as LQKENI. CDR3 nucleotides: TGTGCCAGCTCACCACGGGGGGGGACGTTCGAGCAGTACTTC. It yields the protein CASSPRGGTFEQYF.

This clonotype was recorded a few times. The chain joins TRBV2 to TRBJ2-3; D not resolved. CDR3 length: 14 residues. Between the trimmed V and J ends, which lost 6 bases and 0 bases, there was a span of 10 bases. Germline V lookup: CDR1 SNHLY, CDR2 FYNNEI. Here the CDR3 reads CASSFATSTDTQYF. CDR3 DNA sequence: TGTGCCAGCAGCTTCGCCACTAGCACAGATACGCAGTATTTT.

This clonotype was recorded many times. This sequence joins TRBV20-1 and TRBJ2-6; D gene uncertain. The V gene's germline CDR1 is DFQATT and CDR2 SNEGSKA (reference sequence). V was trimmed by 3 bases and J by 2 bases, leaving 8 bases between them. The CDR3 has 14 residues. The CDR3 region has the DNA TGCAGTGCTAGTCAGGCAGCTGGGGCCAACGTCCTGACTTTC. Translating gives CSASQAAGANVLTF.

This clonotype was recorded at least ten times. The V and J genes are TRBV20-1 and TRBJ2-1; 7 positions match TRBD1. Germline CDR1 is DFQATT and CDR2 is SNEGSKA (reference sequence). This CDR3 has 15 amino acids. The J segment lost 10 bases and the V segment lost 3 bases, leaving 15 bases of the junction unmatched. CDR3 region: CSASTQGVYNEEQFF. The CDR3 DNA follows: TGCAGTGCTAGCACTCAGGGGGTTTACAATGAGGAGCAGTTCTTC.

This clonotype was detected a few times. The chain joins TRBV7-2 to TRBJ2-2; D ambiguous. Trimming left V 3 bases short and J 6 bases short, with 11 bases between. Germline V gene sequence: CDR1 SGHTA, CDR2 FQGNSA. This CDR3 is 14 amino acids long. The CDR3 here is CASSFVMRAGELFF. The DNA of the CDR3 is TGTGCCAGCAGCTTCGTAATGCGCGCCGGGGAGCTGTTTTTT.

This clonotype was detected many times. The chain uses TRBV11-2 and TRBJ2-1, with D tentatively TRBD1 or TRBD2 (5 bases each). Trimming removed 3 bases at V and 1 base at J, with 13 bases between. There are 16 residues in the CDR3. Germline V lookup: CDR1 SGHAT, CDR2 FQNNGV. CDR3 region: CASSFGAAQSYNEQFF. The CDR3 DNA reads TGTGCCAGCAGCTTCGGGGCGGCCCAATCCTACAATGAGCAGTTCTTC.

This chain connects TRBV7-9 to TRBJ2-5; D might be TRBD1 (6 bases). Trimming stripped 7 bases from V and 0 bases from J, with 12 bases between. In germline, CDR1 is SEHNR, CDR2 FQNEAQ (reference sequence). The CDR3 is made up of 14 amino acids. Here the CDR3 reads CASTPGDNQETQYF. The CDR3 DNA follows: TGTGCCAGCACCCCAGGGGACAACCAAGAGACCCAGTACTTC.

This clonotype was detected many times. The chain uses TRBV7-6 and TRBJ2-7; a possible D gene is TRBD2 (5 bases). Trimming took 1 base from V and 1 from J, leaving 20 bases between them. CDR3 length: 18 amino acids. Looked up from germline, CDR1 is SGHVS and CDR2 is FNYEAQ. Here the CDR3 DNA reads TGTGCCAGCAGCTTAGAACCTCCGGATAGCGTGATATCCTACGAGCAGTACTTC. Its translation: CASSLEPPDSVISYEQYF.

This rearrangement joins TRBV12-3 or TRBV12-4 to TRBJ2-7; TRBD1 matches at 7 bases. This CDR3 region has 13 residues. With 3 bases clipped from V and 9 bases from J, the junction kept 8 bases outside the gene matches. The CDR3 spells CASSFSPRQGQYF. Here the CDR3 DNA reads TGTGCCAGCAGTTTTTCTCCCAGACAGGGGCAGTACTTC.

On this clonotype itself: Given a much more abundant clone one base away, this may be a read error. The V and J genes are TRBV29-1 and TRBJ2-2, with a possible D match to TRBD1 (5 bases). V lost 1 base, J lost 1 base, and 13 bases lay in between. Germline V gene lookup returns CDR1 SQVTM and CDR2 ANQGSEA. The CDR3 is made up of 16 amino acids. CDR3 amino acids: CSVEVRAAVNTGELFF. The CDR3 region has the DNA TGCAGCGTTGAAGTCAGGGCGGCGGTGAACACCGGGGAGCTGTTTTTT.

This clonotype was seen only a few times. J is TRBJ2-4 and V is TRBV15; TRBD2 matches at 7 bases. With 5 bases clipped from V and 7 bases from J, the junction kept 5 bases outside the gene matches. CDR3 length: 13 amino acids. The V gene's germline CDR1 is LNHNV and CDR2 YYDKDF (reference sequence). The CDR3 spells CATSLPGGNIQYF. The CDR3, as DNA: TGTGCCACCAGCCTACCCGGGGGGAACATTCAGTACTTC.